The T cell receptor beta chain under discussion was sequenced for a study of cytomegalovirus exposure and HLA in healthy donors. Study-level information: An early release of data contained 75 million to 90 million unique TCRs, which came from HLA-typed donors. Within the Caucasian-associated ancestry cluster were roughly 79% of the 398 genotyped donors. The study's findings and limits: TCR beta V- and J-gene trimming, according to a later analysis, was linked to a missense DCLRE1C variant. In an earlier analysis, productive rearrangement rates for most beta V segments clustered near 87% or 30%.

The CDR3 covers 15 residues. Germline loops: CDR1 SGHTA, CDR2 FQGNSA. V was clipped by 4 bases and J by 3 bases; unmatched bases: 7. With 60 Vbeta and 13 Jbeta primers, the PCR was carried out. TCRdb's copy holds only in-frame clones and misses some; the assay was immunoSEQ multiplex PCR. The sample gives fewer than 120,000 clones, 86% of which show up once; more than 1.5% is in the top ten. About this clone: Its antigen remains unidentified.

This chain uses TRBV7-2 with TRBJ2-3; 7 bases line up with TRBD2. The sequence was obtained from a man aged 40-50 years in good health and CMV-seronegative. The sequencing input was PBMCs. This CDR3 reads CASSYPMGGTDTQYF. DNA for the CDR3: TGTGCCAGCAGCTACCCCATGGGAGGGACAGATACGCAGTATTTT.